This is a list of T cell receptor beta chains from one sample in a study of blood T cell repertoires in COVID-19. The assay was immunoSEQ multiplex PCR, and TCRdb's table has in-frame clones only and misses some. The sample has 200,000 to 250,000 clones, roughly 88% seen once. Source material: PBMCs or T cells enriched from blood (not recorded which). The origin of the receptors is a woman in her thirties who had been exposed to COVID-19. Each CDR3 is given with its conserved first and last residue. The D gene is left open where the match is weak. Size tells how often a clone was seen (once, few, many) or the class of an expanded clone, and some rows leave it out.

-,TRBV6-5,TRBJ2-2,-,TGTGCCAGCAGTCGAGGATTGTCCGGGGAGCTGTTTTTT,CASSRGLSGELFF
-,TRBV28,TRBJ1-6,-,TGTGCCAGCAGTTTATATGGGCTTGGACAGTCTATGAGCTCCTATAATTCACCCCTCCACTTT,CASSLYGLGQSMSSYNSPLHF
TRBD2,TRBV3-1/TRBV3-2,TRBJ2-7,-,TGTGCCAGCAGCCTTACTAGCGGGGGCTACGAGCAGTACTTC,CASSLTSGGYEQYF
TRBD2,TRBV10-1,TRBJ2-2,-,TGCGCCAGCAGCACAGGGACTAGCGGGAGTGCCGGGGAGCTGTTTTTT,CASSTGTSGSAGELFF
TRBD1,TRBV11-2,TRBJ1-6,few,TGTGCCAGCAGCTTAAACAGGGGGCGCAGGGGTAGCGGTTCACCCCTCCACTTT,CASSLNRGRRGSGSPLHF
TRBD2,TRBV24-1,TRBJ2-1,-,TGTGCCACCAGTGATTTTAGTTCTAGCGGGAGGGATTACAATGAGCAGTTCTTC,CATSDFSSSGRDYNEQFF
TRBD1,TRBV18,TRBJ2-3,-,TGTGCCAGCTCCCCGGGACAGGGTACTGCAGATACGCAGTATTTT,CASSPGQGTADTQYF
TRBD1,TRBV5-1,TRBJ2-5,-,TGCGCCAGCAGCCTGACAGGGGGCAAAGAGACCCAGTACTTC,CASSLTGGKETQYF
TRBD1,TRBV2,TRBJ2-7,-,TGTGCCAGCAGGGACAGGGCTTCCAAATACGAGCAGTACTTC,CASRDRASKYEQYF
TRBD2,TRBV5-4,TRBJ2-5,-,TGTGCCAGCACCCGGGGGGGCACCCAGTACTTC,CASTRGGTQYF
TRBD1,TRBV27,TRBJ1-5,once,TGTGCCAGCAGATCAGGGGGCGGCAATCAGCCCCAGCATTTT,CASRSGGGNQPQHF
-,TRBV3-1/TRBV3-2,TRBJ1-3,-,TGTGCCAGCAGCCAAGGGAACTACCCTGGAAACACCATATATTTT,CASSQGNYPGNTIYF
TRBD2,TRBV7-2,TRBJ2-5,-,TGTGCCAGCAGCTCAGCGGGAGGGCCATTGGAGACCCAGTACTTC,CASSSAGGPLETQYF
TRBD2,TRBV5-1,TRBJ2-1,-,TGCGCCAGCAGCGCCTACTGGCGGGAGGGTCCAAGGTATGTCTCCTACAATGAGCAGTTCTTC,CASSAYWREGPRYVSYNEQFF
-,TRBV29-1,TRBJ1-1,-,TGCAGCGTTGAAGTGGGGGGAGCTTTCTTT,CSVEVGGAFF
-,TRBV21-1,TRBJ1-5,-,TGTGCCAGCAGCAAAGACAGGGTAAATAATCAGCCCCAGCATTTT,CASSKDRVNNQPQHF
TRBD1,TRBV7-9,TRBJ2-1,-,TGTGCCAGCAGTCAACAGGGGGCAGGACAGAGATACAATGAGCAGTTCTTC,CASSQQGAGQRYNEQFF
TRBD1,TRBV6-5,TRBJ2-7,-,TGTGCCAGCAGGACCTGGGACAGAGCCTACGAGCAGTACTTC,CASRTWDRAYEQYF
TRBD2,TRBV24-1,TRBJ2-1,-,TGTGCCACCAGTGATAGGACTAGCGGGCACAATGAGCAGTTCTTC,CATSDRTSGHNEQFF
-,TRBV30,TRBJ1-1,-,TGTGCCTGGAATAAATTGAACACTGAAGCTTTCTTT,CAWNKLNTEAFF
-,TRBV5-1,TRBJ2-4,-,TGCGCCAGCAGCTTTGGGTTGAGACCAGGCAAAAACATTCAGTACTTC,CASSFGLRPGKNIQYF
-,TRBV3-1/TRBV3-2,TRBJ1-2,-,TGTGCCAGCAGCCAACCAGGGCTTACCTATGGCTACACCTTC,CASSQPGLTYGYTF
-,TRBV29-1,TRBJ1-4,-,TGCAGCGTTGATGGTCCAGGTTCCGGTGAAAAACTGTTTTTT,CSVDGPGSGEKLFF
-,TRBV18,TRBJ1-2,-,TGTGCCAGCTCACCCAAAGGGGTAGGCTACACCTTC,CASSPKGVGYTF
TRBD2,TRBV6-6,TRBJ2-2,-,TGTGCCAGCAGTTACGCCCCAGCGGGAGGAGTGGTGTTTTTT,CASSYAPAGGVVFF
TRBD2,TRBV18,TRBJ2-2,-,TGTGCCAGCTCACCAATAGTAGCGGGAGAAACCGGGGAGCTGTTTTTT,CASSPIVAGETGELFF
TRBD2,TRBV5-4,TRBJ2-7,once,TGTGCCAGCAGTTCTACTAGCGGGAGGGCCTCGGGTGAGCAGTACTTC,CASSSTSGRASGEQYF
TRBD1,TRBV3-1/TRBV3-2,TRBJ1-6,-,TGTGCCAGCAGAAATGGACAGGGACGGAATTCACCCCTCCACTTT,CASRNGQGRNSPLHF
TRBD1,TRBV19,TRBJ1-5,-,TGTGCCAGAAAGCGACAGGGGGGAGGTCAGCCCCAGCATTTT,CARKRQGGGQPQHF
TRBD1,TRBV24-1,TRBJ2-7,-,TGTGCCACCAGTGAAGGGACAGGTGTCGAGCAGTACTTC,CATSEGTGVEQYF
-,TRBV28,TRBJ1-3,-,TGTGCCAGCAGTTCCTTGCCGGGGGGCTTCTCCGGAAACACCATATATTTT,CASSSLPGGFSGNTIYF
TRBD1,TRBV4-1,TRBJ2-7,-,TGCGCCAGCAGCCAATCTCAGGGGGCGAACTACGAGCAGTACTTC,CASSQSQGANYEQYF
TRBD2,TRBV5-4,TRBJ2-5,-,TGTGCCAGCAGCTACGGGGGGGGCCTAGCGGGAGTTAGCGAGACCCAGTACTTC,CASSYGGGLAGVSETQYF
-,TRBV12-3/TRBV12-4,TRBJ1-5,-,TGTGCCAGCAGTTTAGACAGGGATCAGCCCCAGCATTTT,CASSLDRDQPQHF
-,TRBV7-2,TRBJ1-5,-,TGTGCCAGCAGCTTACGGGGGTATAGCAATCAGCCCCAGCATTTT,CASSLRGYSNQPQHF
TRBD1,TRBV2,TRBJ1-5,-,TGTGCCAGCAGCGAGACAGGGGTTCAGCCCCAGCATTTT,CASSETGVQPQHF
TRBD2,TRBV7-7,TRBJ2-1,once,TGTGCCAGCAGCGAAGCACCGGGAGGCAGCAATGAGCAGTTCTTC,CASSEAPGGSNEQFF
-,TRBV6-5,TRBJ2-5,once,TGTGCCAGCAGTTACTCGTGGACAGAAATCCAACAGACCCAGTACTTC,CASSYSWTEIQQTQYF
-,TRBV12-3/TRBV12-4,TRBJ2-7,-,TGTGCCAGCAGTTTAGGAGGGAGAGAAGAGCAGTACTTC,CASSLGGREEQYF
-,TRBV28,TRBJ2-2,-,TGTGCCAGCAGTTTATCGGGGTCAGCCGGGGAGCTGTTTTTT,CASSLSGSAGELFF
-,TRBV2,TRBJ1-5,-,TGTGCCAGCAGTGAGTTACAGTGGAGCAATCAGCCCCAGCATTTT,CASSELQWSNQPQHF
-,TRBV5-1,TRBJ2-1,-,TGCGCCAGCAGCTCGGGGTACTACAATGAGCAGTTCTTC,CASSSGYYNEQFF
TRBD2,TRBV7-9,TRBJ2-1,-,TGTGCCAGCAGCAAACATAGCGGGAGCTCCTACAATGAGCAGTTCTTC,CASSKHSGSSYNEQFF
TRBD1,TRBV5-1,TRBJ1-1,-,TGCGCCAGCAGCTGGACAGGGGTAGGCACTGAAGCTTTCTTT,CASSWTGVGTEAFF
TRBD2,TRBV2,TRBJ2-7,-,TGTGCCAGCAGTGAACAACTAGCGGGAGTCGACGAGCAGTACTTC,CASSEQLAGVDEQYF
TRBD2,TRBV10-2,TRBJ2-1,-,TGCGCCAGCACCCCGGGACTAGCGACGTACAATGAGCAGTTCTTC,CASTPGLATYNEQFF
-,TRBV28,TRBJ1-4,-,TGTGCCAGCAGCCGGAACAGAGCAACTAATGAAAAACTGTTTTTT,CASSRNRATNEKLFF
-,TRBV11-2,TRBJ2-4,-,TGTGCCAGCAGCTTATCACTTGCGGGGGACTCTCAGGGGATTCAGTACTTC,CASSLSLAGDSQGIQYF
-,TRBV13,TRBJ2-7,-,TGTGCCAGCAGCTTAGGCCCGACAGGCTCGAGGTACGAGCAGTACTTC,CASSLGPTGSRYEQYF
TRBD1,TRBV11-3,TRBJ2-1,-,TGTGCCACGCCCATTAAGAACAGGGGTTCTCACAATGAGCAGTTCTTC,CATPIKNRGSHNEQFF
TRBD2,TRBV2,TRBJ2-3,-,TGTGCCAGCAGCCAGACTAGCCGTGGCGATACGCAGTATTTT,CASSQTSRGDTQYF
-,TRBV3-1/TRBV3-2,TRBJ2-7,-,TGTGCCAGCAGCCAAGGGGCCAACTACGAGCAGTACTTC,CASSQGANYEQYF